The 21 T cell receptor beta chains reported below all come from one sample, sequenced in a study of blood T cell repertoires in COVID-19. Here immunoSEQ multiplex PCR was the method, and the copy in TCRdb shows in-frame clones only, minus some. The sample consists of some 380,000 clones, approximately 91% of them appearing once. The sample taken for sequencing was PBMCs or T cells enriched from blood (not recorded which). These receptors all come from a woman aged 40 to 55 with acute COVID-19.

The chain carries TRBV19 and TRBJ1-2; 7 bases line up with TRBD1. The V segment lost 7 bases and the J segment 2 bases; nucleotides outside the gene matches: 10. The CDR3 extends over 15 amino acids. CDR1 is LNHDA, CDR2 SQIVND, per germline (reference sequence). For the CDR3, the DNA is TGTGCCAGTACCCAGGGGGGAAATAGCAACTATGGCTACACCTTC. Translating it yields CASTQGGNSNYGYTF. Supplemented by reference TRBV19 and TRBJ1-2, the full variable domain reads DGGITQSPKYLFRKEGQNVTLSCEQNLNHDAMYWYRQDPGQGLRLIYYSQIVNDFQKGDIAEGYSVSREKKESFPLTVTSAQKNPTAFYLCASTQGGNSNYGYTFGSGTRLTVV.

In its sample, this clone was seen once. The chain recombines TRBV9 with TRBJ2-7; 8 nucleotides align to TRBD2. CDR1 SGDLS and CDR2 YYNGEE come from the germline V gene. The CDR3 is 17 amino acids. The V gene end was trimmed by 0 bases and the J gene end by 5 bases; junction bases not matched to a gene: 13. The CDR3, as DNA: TGTGCCAGCAGCGTAGAATTCGGTTTAGCGGGGAAAAACGAGCAGTACTTC. This translates into CASSVEFGLAGKNEQYF.

The chain joins TRBV9 to TRBJ2-5; 9 bases align to TRBD1. After removal of 3 bases from V and 4 bases from J, the junction contained 7 bases not matched to a gene. Germline-derived CDR1 and CDR2 are SGDLS and YYNGEE. The CDR3 loop spans 15 amino acids. The DNA for the CDR3 is TGTGCCAGCAGCGGGACCCTGACAGGGGGAGAGACCCAGTACTTC. It yields the protein CASSGTLTGGETQYF.

The genes are TRBV5-6 and TRBJ1-2; 8 nucleotides align to TRBD1. The junction had 4 bases not matched to a gene; V was cut back by 3 bases and J by 0 bases. This CDR3 comprises 15 residues. Germline CDR1 SGHDT, CDR2 YYEEEE. In nucleotides, the CDR3 is TGTGCCAGCAGCTCTGGACAGGGAACTAACTATGGCTACACCTTC. Translation: CASSSGQGTNYGYTF.

The J gene is TRBJ1-2, the V gene TRBV7-2, with 8 bases identical to TRBD1. The CDR3 is 14 residues long. Per germline, CDR1 SGHTA and CDR2 FQGNSA. The J segment lost 4 bases and the V segment lost 7 bases, leaving 8 bases of the junction unmatched. The CDR3 spells CASTQDRALYGYTF. CDR3 DNA sequence: TGTGCCAGCACCCAGGACAGGGCCCTCTATGGCTACACCTTC.

About this clone: Other DNA sequences in this sample translate to the same CDR3. This chain uses TRBV2 with TRBJ1-3, with D tentatively TRBD1 (5 bases). The CDR3 has 14 residues. Germline assignment: CDR1 SNHLY and CDR2 FYNNEI. Trimming pared 10 bases from V and 0 bases from J, leaving 13 bases between. Here the CDR3 DNA reads TGTGCCACCAAAGGGGTGATCTCTGGAAACACCATATATTTT. Translating gives CATKGVISGNTIYF. Full variable domain (outside the CDR3, taken from reference TRBV2 and TRBJ1-3): EPEVTQTPSHQVTQMGQEVILRCVPISNHLYFYWYRQILGQKVEFLVSFYNNEISEKSEIFDDQFSVERPDGSNFTLKIRSTKLEDSAMYFCATKGVISGNTIYFGEGSWLTVV.

V gene TRBV5-6 combines with J gene TRBJ1-2; no firm D call. The CDR3 totals 16 residues. The germline V and J ends were trimmed by 0 bases and 8 bases, with 20 bases remaining between them. Germline lookup yields CDR1 SGHDT and CDR2 YYEEEE. Here the CDR3 reads CASSLALVNRAGGYTF. CDR3 DNA sequence: TGTGCCAGCAGCTTGGCCTTAGTTAACCGAGCGGGAGGCTACACCTTC.

This clone was counted only a few times. The V call is TRBV27, the J call TRBJ2-7; 8 bases match TRBD1. This CDR3 spans 14 amino acids. Trimming removed 2 bases from V and 6 bases from J; junction bases left unmatched: 6. Germline CDR1 reads MNHEY; CDR2 reads SMNVEV (reference sequence). The CDR3 DNA is TGTGCCAGCAGTTTACAGGGGGCCTTTCGCGAGCAGTACTTC. This codes for CASSLQGAFREQYF.

The table lists this clone with a count of one. The V gene is TRBV30, the J gene TRBJ1-1; 11 nucleotides line up with TRBD1. Germline V gene data show CDR1 as GTSNPN and CDR2 as SVGIG (reference sequence). The CDR3 is 16 residues long. V lost 0 bases to trimming and J lost 2 bases; unmatched junction nucleotides: 5. CDR3 in DNA: TGTGCCTGGAGTGTAAGGACAGGGGGCCTTAACACTGAAGCTTTCTTT. Translating it yields CAWSVRTGGLNTEAFF.

In its sample, this clone was seen once. V usage is TRBV18 and J usage is TRBJ1-6; 10 bases match TRBD1. The CDR3 runs 15 residues. The V segment lost 8 bases and the J segment 8 bases; nucleotides outside the gene matches: 9. CDR1 and CDR2 from the germline V gene are KGHSH and LQKENI. DNA of the CDR3: TGTGCCAGCACAAACAGACAGGGGGCAGATTCACCCCTCCACTTT. Its translation: CASTNRQGADSPLHF. The full variable domain, its missing parts supplied by reference TRBV18 and TRBJ1-6, is NAGVMQNPRHLVRRRGQEARLRCSPMKGHSHVYWYRQLPEEGLKFMVYLQKENIIDESGMPKERFSAEFPKEGPSILRIQQVVRGDSAAYFCASTNRQGADSPLHFGNGTRLTVT.

The chain combines TRBV3-1 (or the pseudogene TRBV3-2) with TRBJ2-7; 7 positions agree with TRBD2. J was trimmed by 6 bases and V by 2 bases; bases with no gene match: 10. Germline loops: CDR1 LGHDT, CDR2 YNNKEL (reference sequence). The CDR3 runs 15 residues. For the CDR3, the DNA is TGTGCCAGCAGCCAAACTAGCGAGGGGACGGGCGAGCAGTACTTC. Translating gives CASSQTSEGTGEQYF.

This clone was counted a single time. The genes are TRBV11-2 and TRBJ2-3, with a possible D match to TRBD1 (6 bases). The CDR3 is 16 residues long. Trimming left V 5 bases short and J 5 bases short, with 20 bases between. Germline assignment: CDR1 SGHAT and CDR2 FQNNGV. The CDR3 DNA follows: TGTGCCAGCAGCCCAGGGCCCGGACAGACAGTAGATACGCAGTATTTT. Translating gives CASSPGPGQTVDTQYF. Combining the CDR3 with reference TRBV11-2 and TRBJ2-3 gives the whole variable domain EAGVAQSPRYKIIEKRQSVAFWCNPISGHATLYWYQQILGQGPKLLIQFQNNGVVDDSQLPKDRFSAERLKGVDSTLKIQPAKLEDSAVYLCASSPGPGQTVDTQYFGPGTRLTVL.

CDR3 coding DNA: TGTGCCAGCAGCCCGGTCGGTGAAGCTTTCTTT. This codes for CASSPVGEAFF. The rearrangement uses TRBV12-3 or TRBV12-4 and TRBJ1-1; D not resolved. This CDR3 contains 11 residues. V gave up 6 bases and J gave up 7 bases, with 9 bases separating them.

The rearrangement links TRBV18 to TRBJ1-5, with D unclear. Germline CDR1 and CDR2: KGHSH and LQKENI. The V end was cut by 6 bases, the J end by 2 bases, with 14 bases between. The CDR3 is 15 residues long. Here the CDR3 DNA reads TGTGCCAGCTCCCTAGAGGCGGTAGGCAATCAGCCCCAGCATTTT. Its protein is CASSLEAVGNQPQHF.

The V gene is TRBV7-2, the J gene TRBJ1-1, with a weak D call TRBD1 (5 bases). Germline CDR1 is SGHTA and CDR2 is FQGNSA. This CDR3 comprises 15 residues. Trimming took 6 bases from V and 5 from J, leaving 19 bases between them. The CDR3, as DNA: TGTGCCAGCAGTACAACCGCGTTGGGGCAAACTGAAGCTTTCTTT. Its translation: CASSTTALGQTEAFF. The variable domain in full, with the rest retrieved from reference TRBV7-2 and TRBJ1-1, is GAGVSQSPSNKVTEKGKDVELRCDPISGHTALYWYRQSLGQGLEFLIYFQGNSAPDKSGLPSDRFSAERTGGSVSTLTIQRTQQEDSAVYLCASSTTALGQTEAFFGQGTRLTVV.

The chain uses TRBV7-7 and TRBJ2-7, with 11 nucleotides matching TRBD1. This CDR3 is 15 amino acids long. Germline V lookup: CDR1 SSHAT, CDR2 FNYEAQ (reference sequence). V gave up 1 base and J gave up 7 bases; unmatched junction bases: 6. The CDR3 bases are TGTGCCAGCAGCTTAGGGGGACAGGGGGTTGATGAGCAGTACTTC. Residues: CASSLGGQGVDEQYF.

The chain combines TRBV5-1 with TRBJ1-6; D might be TRBD1 (6 bases). The germline gives CDR1 SGHRS, CDR2 YFSETQ. The CDR3 extends over 15 amino acids. The ends were cut back, 0 bases at V and 9 bases at J, with 13 bases in the middle. CDR3 bases: TGCGCCAGCAGCTTGGTAGGCAGGGGCGGTTCACCCCTCCACTTT. It yields the protein CASSLVGRGGSPLHF. Filled out from reference TRBV5-1 and TRBJ1-6, the complete variable domain reads KAGVTQTPRYLIKTRGQQVTLSCSPISGHRSVSWYQQTPGQGLQFLFEYFSETQRNKGNFPGRFSGRQFSNSRSEMNVSTLELGDSALYLCASSLVGRGGSPLHFGNGTRLTVT.

This chain connects TRBV5-4 to TRBJ2-5, with D perhaps TRBD2 (6 bases). CDR3 length: 14 residues. Germline CDR1 reads SGHNT; CDR2 reads YYREEE (reference sequence). V was clipped by 3 bases and J by 2 bases, with 11 bases between them. CDR3 loop: CASSSPSDQETQYF. Here the CDR3 DNA reads TGTGCCAGCAGCTCCCCTAGCGATCAAGAGACCCAGTACTTC. Full variable domain (remainder filled in from reference TRBV5-4 and TRBJ2-5): ETGVTQSPTHLIKTRGQQVTLRCSSQSGHNTVSWYQQALGQGPQFIFQYYREEENGRGNFPPRFSGLQFPNYSSELNVNALELDDSALYLCASSSPSDQETQYFGPGTRLLVL.

The chain couples TRBV5-8 to TRBJ1-5, with 7 nucleotides matching TRBD1. The germline V gene encodes CDR1 SGHTS and CDR2 YDEGEE. CDR3 length: 15 residues. V was pared by 3 bases and J by 3 bases, with 6 bases of the junction left unmatched. The CDR3 here is CASSSGTAYNQPQHF. The CDR3 coding sequence is TGTGCCAGCAGCTCAGGGACAGCATACAATCAGCCCCAGCATTTT.

Turning to this clone: This sample includes further DNA sequences coding for the same CDR3. The chain carries TRBV19 and TRBJ1-5, with a tentative D call TRBD1 (6 bases). The CDR3 covers 14 residues. Germline loops: CDR1 LNHDA, CDR2 SQIVND (reference sequence). Trimming pared 4 bases from V and 0 bases from J, leaving 7 bases between. CDR3 sequence (DNA): TGTGCCAGTAGTAGAGGGGGTAGCAATCAGCCCCAGCATTTT. It codes for CASSRGGSNQPQHF.

The chain employs TRBV6-1 and TRBJ2-7; TRBD2 aligns across 12 bases. Germline V gene sequence: CDR1 MNHNS, CDR2 SASEGT. V lost 0 bases and J lost 8; bases outside the gene matches: 5. The CDR3 sequence is 15 residues long. The DNA of the CDR3 is TGTGCCAGCAGTGAAGCGGCTAGCGGGGGGGGCCAGCAGTACTTC. Encoded protein: CASSEAASGGGQQYF.